A selection of T cell receptor beta chains follows, all from one sample in a study of blood T cells in healthy people across ages. TCRdb recomputed calls from the 5' RACE reads with MiXCR, one row per CDR3 protein. The sample records roughly 1,000,000 distinct CDR3 sequences, 20% to 25% being singletons. This same sample was also part of a study on T cells of mothers and their children.

Input material: blood. These receptors all stem from a girl aged 2-10 years in good health. Each CDR3 is given with its conserved first and last residue. Each record gives: J gene, V gene, D gene, clone size, CDR3 protein, CDR3 DNA. A D gene is named only where the DNA matches it firmly. Some rows have no size entry. The others give once, few or many, or a class for an expanded clone.

TRBJ1-5,TRBV29-1,TRBD1,.,CSVAEQGAQGPQHF,TGCAGCGTGGCAGAACAGGGGGCGCAGGGGCCCCAGCATTTT
TRBJ2-1,TRBV7-2,TRBD2,few,CASRLAGGPVEQFF,TGTGCCAGCAGACTAGCGGGGGGGCCTGTTGAGCAGTTCTTC
TRBJ2-5,TRBV24-1,TRBD2,few,CATSDLWTSGEFVIETQYF,TGTGCCACCAGTGATTTGTGGACTAGCGGGGAATTTGTCATAGAGACCCAGTACTTC
TRBJ2-5,TRBV25-1,TRBD1,few,CASSDLQGISFETQYF,TGTGCCAGCAGTGACCTACAGGGGATTTCGTTTGAGACCCAGTACTTC
TRBJ2-1,TRBV20-1,TRBD1,.,CSARTGTGGLNEQFF,TGCAGTGCTAGGACCGGGACAGGAGGGCTCAATGAGCAGTTCTTC
TRBJ1-1,TRBV19,.,.,CASSSAPGADLEAFF,TGTGCCAGTAGTAGCGCGCCCGGGGCGGACTTAGAAGCTTTCTTT
TRBJ2-7,TRBV7-2,.,.,CASSFRDSWEQYF,TGTGCCAGCAGCTTTAGGGACTCCTGGGAGCAGTACTTC
TRBJ1-6,TRBV6-2/TRBV6-3,TRBD1,few,CASSGMDRGRNSPLHF,TGTGCCAGCAGTGGGATGGACAGGGGGCGAAATTCACCCCTCCACTTT
TRBJ1-2,TRBV7-9,.,.,CASSLTRQDPYGYTF,TGTGCCAGCAGCCTAACTCGACAGGATCCCTATGGCTACACCTTC
TRBJ2-3,TRBV29-1,TRBD2,few,CSVASGLTDTQYF,TGCAGCGTCGCTAGCGGCCTCACAGATACGCAGTATTTT
TRBJ1-1,TRBV3-1,.,.,CASRQTGFEAFF,TGTGCCAGCAGACAGACTGGTTTTGAAGCTTTCTTT
TRBJ1-4,TRBV4-1,TRBD1,.,CASSQVQGAIVYEKLFF,TGCGCCAGCAGCCAAGTACAGGGGGCGATTGTATATGAAAAACTGTTTTTT
TRBJ2-1,TRBV7-8,.,few,CASSSLLRDLGLAYNEQFF,TGTGCCAGCAGCTCATTACTCCGGGACTTGGGTTTGGCCTACAATGAGCAGTTCTTC
TRBJ2-7,TRBV11-3,.,.,CASSSNPPELNYEQYF,TGTGCCAGCAGCTCCAACCCCCCAGAGTTGAACTACGAGCAGTACTTC
TRBJ2-7,TRBV12-3/TRBV12-4,.,many,CASSLRQGGNEQYF,TGCGCCAGCAGCTTGAGGCAGGGGGGCAACGAGCAGTACTTC
TRBJ2-1,TRBV7-8,TRBD2,once,CASSALAGEREQFF,TGTGCCAGCAGCGCGCTAGCGGGAGAACGCGAGCAGTTCTTC
TRBJ2-5,TRBV7-3,.,few,CASSPTGIIETQYF,TGTGCCAGCAGCCCAACAGGGATTATAGAGACCCAGTACTTC
TRBJ2-5,TRBV7-9,.,few,CASSPRVREQETQYF,TGTGCCAGCAGCCCCCGCGTACGGGAGCAAGAGACCCAGTACTTC
TRBJ2-6,TRBV20-1,.,few,CSARVTAANVLTF,TGCAGTGCTAGAGTAACGGCGGCCAACGTCCTGACTTTC
TRBJ2-7,TRBV28,TRBD1,few,CASSLMGVGQGSYEQYF,TGTGCCAGCAGTTTGATGGGGGTGGGACAGGGATCCTACGAGCAGTACTTC
TRBJ2-1,TRBV24-1,TRBD1,.,CATSATGTGHNEQFF,TGTGCCACCAGCGCAACCGGGACAGGGCACAATGAGCAGTTCTTC
TRBJ2-1,TRBV7-3,.,few,CASSPGLPTEQFF,TGTGCCAGCAGCCCGGGCCTACCCACTGAGCAGTTCTTC
TRBJ2-5,TRBV7-9,TRBD1,few,CASSLPDRGRQETQYF,TGTGCCAGCAGCTTACCGGACAGGGGGAGACAAGAGACCCAGTACTTC
TRBJ2-1,TRBV12-3/TRBV12-4,TRBD1,few,CASRPETGGLHEQFF,TGTGCCAGCAGGCCGGAGACAGGGGGCCTCCATGAGCAGTTCTTC
TRBJ2-2,TRBV6-1,.,few,CASSDASVTGELFF,TGTGCCAGCAGTGATGCAAGTGTAACCGGGGAGCTGTTTTTT
TRBJ2-1,TRBV24-1,.,.,CAASDFGNEQFF,TGTGCCGCCAGTGATTTCGGCAATGAGCAGTTCTTC
TRBJ2-1,TRBV4-1,.,few,CASRLIVSPHNEQFF,TGCGCCAGCAGATTAATCGTTTCCCCCCACAATGAGCAGTTCTTC
TRBJ1-2,TRBV12-3/TRBV12-4,TRBD1,few,CASSTGVPYGYTF,TGTGCCAGCAGTACAGGGGTCCCCTATGGCTACACCTTC
TRBJ2-1,TRBV29-1,.,.,CSVPNLVPNEQFF,TGCAGCGTCCCCAATCTTGTTCCGAATGAGCAGTTCTTC
TRBJ1-1,TRBV29-1,.,.,CSVGLRQANTEAFF,TGCAGCGTTGGGTTGCGGCAGGCAAACACTGAAGCTTTCTTT
TRBJ1-1,TRBV12-3/TRBV12-4,.,few,CASSGYRGNTEAFF,TGTGCCAGCAGCGGCTACAGAGGGAACACTGAAGCTTTCTTT
TRBJ2-3,TRBV27,TRBD2,few,CASSLGLVGGRKDTQYF,TGTGCCAGCAGTTTAGGGCTGGTGGGCGGGAGAAAAGATACGCAGTATTTT
TRBJ2-7,TRBV20-1,.,few,CSASADYEQYF,TGCAGTGCTAGTGCGGATTACGAGCAGTACTTC
TRBJ2-1,TRBV4-3,TRBD2,few,CASSQGGGGEYEQFF,TGCGCCAGCAGCCAAGGAGGCGGGGGGGAATATGAGCAGTTCTTC
TRBJ1-1,TRBV11-2,.,.,CASSYYPNPRVGGGMNTEAFF,TGTGCCAGCAGCTATTATCCGAATCCTCGGGTCGGGGGCGGAATGAACACTGAAGCTTTCTTT
TRBJ2-5,TRBV28,.,.,CASSFSGKGQETQYF,TGTGCCAGCAGTTTTTCGGGTAAAGGGCAAGAGACCCAGTACTTC
TRBJ2-1,TRBV12-3/TRBV12-4,.,.,CASKFSAANPYNEQFF,TGTGCCAGCAAGTTCTCGGCGGCGAACCCCTACAATGAGCAGTTCTTC
TRBJ2-7,TRBV5-6,TRBD2,.,CASSLLIPFREDYEQYF,TGTGCCAGCAGCTTACTTATACCCTTTCGGGAGGACTACGAGCAGTACTTC
TRBJ2-1,TRBV27,.,few,CASIPSRSYNEQFF,TGTGCCAGCATCCCTTCCCGCTCCTACAATGAGCAGTTCTTC
TRBJ2-7,TRBV29-1,.,.,CSALEENSHEQYF,TGCAGCGCCCTGGAAGAGAACTCCCACGAGCAGTACTTC
TRBJ1-1,TRBV6-6,TRBD1,few,CASSYTGQGDTEAFF,TGTGCCAGCAGTTACACTGGACAGGGAGACACTGAAGCTTTCTTT
TRBJ2-7,TRBV29-1,TRBD1,.,CSVMTGRMNEQYF,TGCAGCGTGATGACAGGGCGAATGAACGAGCAGTACTTC
TRBJ2-7,TRBV13,.,.,CASRLGPYEQYF,TGTGCCAGCAGATTAGGGCCCTACGAGCAGTACTTC
TRBJ2-7,TRBV20-1,.,few,CSARDEGREQYF,TGCAGTGCTAGAGATGAAGGGCGCGAGCAGTACTTC
TRBJ1-4,TRBV7-2,TRBD1,.,CASSFQGGGEKLFF,TGTGCCAGCAGCTTTCAGGGGGGTGGTGAAAAACTGTTTTTT
TRBJ2-3,TRBV6-6,TRBD2,.,CASSAGRSPDTQYF,TGTGCCAGCAGTGCCGGGAGGTCTCCGGATACGCAGTATTTT
TRBJ2-7,TRBV29-1,TRBD2,.,CSVMGLAGASTSYEQYF,TGCAGCGTAATGGGACTAGCGGGAGCCTCAACCTCCTACGAGCAGTACTTC
TRBJ1-2,TRBV6-1,.,.,CASSPRRWWGGEYGYTF,TGTGCCAGCAGCCCACGACGGTGGTGGGGGGGTGAATATGGCTACACCTTC
TRBJ2-3,TRBV10-3,.,.,CARRAAHTDTQYF,TGTGCCAGGCGGGCGGCCCACACAGATACGCAGTATTTT
TRBJ1-1,TRBV20-1,TRBD1,few,CSAREFTGGGRTEAFF,TGCAGTGCTAGAGAGTTTACAGGGGGTGGAAGGACTGAAGCTTTCTTT